The clone carrying this T cell receptor beta chain was found many times. TCRdb ran MiXCR on the 5' RACE reads and lists one entry per CDR3 protein. Found here are hundreds of thousands of distinct CDR3 sequences, about 20% of them singletons; the top ten hold about 12%. This sample stems from a study of identical twins. The CDR3 consists of 14 residues. Trimming removed 3 bases from V and 5 bases from J; junction bases left unmatched: 4. Another study also made use of these data, one on T cells expressing NK-cell markers. That work states: Investigators obtained TCR beta repertoires from sorted CD3+CD56+NKG2C+, CD3+CD56+NKG2C- and CD3+CD56-NKG2C+ T cells. Whether expanded NKG2C+ T cell clones were HCMV-specific remained unclear.

The sample taken for sequencing was PBMCs. This chain connects TRBV12-3 or TRBV12-4 to TRBJ2-3, with TRBD2 matching over 8 bases. The TCR comes from a woman under 30 in good health. The CDR3 DNA follows: TGTGCCAGCAGTTTGCGGGGGGCAGGAGATACGCAGTATTTT. Translation: CASSLRGAGDTQYF.